The T cell receptor (beta chain) under discussion was sequenced for a study of Graves' ophthalmopathy and Graves' hyperthyroidism. This clonotype has at least ten counts. Its matching antigen is unknown. Findings and limits, study-wide: Ophthalmopathy cases were distinguished from stable hyperthyroidism by a 13-signature model, reaching approximately 87% sensitivity and around 83% specificity. Most expanded clonotypes from thyroid (those above 0.001 frequency) were also found in blood.

Amplification targeted the TCR beta CDR3 regions, with RNA transcripts as the source material. Investigators did first-round RT-PCR with HTBI primers, then second-round multiplex PCR. TCRdb redid the calling of the multiplex PCR reads with MiXCR, one entry per CDR3 protein. The sample yields 150,000 to 200,000 distinct CDR3 sequences, 30% to 45% seen once. Active ophthalmopathy (CAS at least 3, NOSPECS at least 4), lasting under 3 months. Patients with other autoimmune diseases, uncontrolled infections, pregnancy or lactation were excluded. This CDR3 region has 13 residues. V lost 5 bases, J lost 6 bases, and 11 bases lay in between. The germline CDR1 and CDR2 sequences are MDHEN and SYDVKM.

J is TRBJ2-4 and V is TRBV28; D remains ambiguous. This TCR came from a man aged 30 to 45 with Graves' ophthalmopathy. The sequenced sample was peripheral blood. CDR3 loop: CASSPNNPNIQYF. For the CDR3, the DNA is TGTGCCAGCAGTCCCAACAATCCAAACATTCAGTACTTC.